The clone carrying this T cell receptor (beta chain) was picked up many times. This sample was taken from a study of response to subunit inactivated influenza vaccine. TCRdb fed the RT-PCR reads into MiXCR, producing one record per CDR3 protein. In the table there are over 300,000 distinct CDR3 sequences, 20% to 25% of which are singletons. CDR1 and CDR2 (germline): SQVTM, ANQGSEA. The CDR3 extends over 16 amino acids. V was pared by 1 base and J by 8 bases, with 21 bases between. This sequence was found in a man aged 50 to 69 who received an inactivated influenza vaccine. The rearrangement links TRBV29-1 to TRBJ2-1, with D tentatively TRBD1 (5 bases). The source was PBMCs from blood, collected less than 22 months after vaccination. CDR3 loop: CSVEGRKVGVRDEQFF. CDR3 nucleotides: TGCAGCGTTGAAGGACGAAAGGTAGGGGTTCGTGATGAGCAGTTCTTC.